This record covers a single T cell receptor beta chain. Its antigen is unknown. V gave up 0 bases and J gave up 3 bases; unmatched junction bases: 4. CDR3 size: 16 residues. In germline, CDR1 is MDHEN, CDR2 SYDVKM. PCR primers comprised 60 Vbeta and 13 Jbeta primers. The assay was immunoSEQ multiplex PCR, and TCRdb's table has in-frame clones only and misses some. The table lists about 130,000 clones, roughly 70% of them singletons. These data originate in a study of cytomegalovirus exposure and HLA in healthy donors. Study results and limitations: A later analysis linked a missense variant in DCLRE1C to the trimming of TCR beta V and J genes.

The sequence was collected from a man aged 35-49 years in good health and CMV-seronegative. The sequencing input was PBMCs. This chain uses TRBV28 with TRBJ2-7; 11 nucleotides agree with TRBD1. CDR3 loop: CASSLWGDRGVYEQYF. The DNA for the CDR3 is TGTGCCAGCAGTTTATGGGGGGACAGGGGGGTCTACGAGCAGTACTTC.